This TCR beta chain stems from a study of cytomegalovirus exposure and HLA in healthy donors. The PCR employed 60 Vbeta primers together with 13 Jbeta primers. TCRdb keeps only in-frame clones here, not all; method: immunoSEQ multiplex PCR. The top ten clones hold under 7% of a sample with 200,000 or so clones, around 75% of them seen once. Sequencing was done on a sample of PBMCs. This TCR derives from a woman in her thirties in good health and CMV-seropositive.

The CDR3 DNA reads TGCGCCAGCAGCTTGGAACTTGGTATGCTTAACTATGGCTACACCTTC. Translated: CASSLELGMLNYGYTF. This chain links TRBV5-1 with TRBJ1-2; no definite D call. From germline, CDR1 is SGHRS and CDR2 YFSETQ. V lost 0 bases to trimming and J lost 1 base, with 13 bases between them. There are 16 residues in the CDR3.